Listed below are T cell receptor beta chains from one sample, sequenced in a study of cytomegalovirus exposure and HLA in healthy donors. The protocol was immunoSEQ multiplex PCR, while the TCRdb copy is restricted to in-frame clones and leaves out a portion. This table holds 120,000 to 150,000 clones, less than 85% found once. The sequenced sample was PBMCs. These receptors came from a woman aged 45-65 years in good health and CMV-seropositive. CDR3s include the opening cysteine and the closing phenylalanine or tryptophan. The D gene is left open where the match is weak. Clone size is shown for a subset of rows, as once, few, many or a class of expanded clone.

v_gene	len	j_gene	d_gene	abundance	CDR3aa	CDR3nt
TRBV4-3	15	TRBJ1-2	TRBD1	NA	CASSQGLSGGSGYTF	TGCGCCAGCAGCCAAGGGCTGTCAGGGGGCTCGGGCTACACCTTC
TRBV6-5	14	TRBJ1-2	TRBD1	NA	CASSYADRVYGYTF	TGTGCCAGCAGTTACGCGGACAGGGTCTATGGCTACACCTTC
TRBV7-3	13	TRBJ1-1	TRBD1	NA	CASSDGQGYEAFF	TGTGCCAGCAGCGACGGACAGGGGTACGAAGCTTTCTTT
TRBV19	12	TRBJ2-7	NA	NA	CASSVRGSEQYF	TGTGCCAGTAGCGTCAGGGGCAGCGAGCAGTACTTC
TRBV19	16	TRBJ2-5	TRBD1	NA	CASSILGQGRKETQYF	TGTGCCAGTAGTATACTTGGACAGGGGAGGAAGGAGACCCAGTACTTC
TRBV27	13	TRBJ1-2	NA	NA	CASSLSVRYGYTF	TGTGCCAGCAGTTTATCCGTGCGCTATGGCTACACCTTC
TRBV14	17	TRBJ2-1	TRBD1	NA	CASSQVVGTGFYNEQFF	TGTGCCAGCAGCCAAGTCGTGGGGACAGGGTTCTACAATGAGCAGTTCTTC
TRBV6-1	12	TRBJ1-2	NA	NA	CASSEQYYGYTF	TGTGCCAGCAGTGAACAATACTATGGCTACACCTTC
TRBV5-1	15	TRBJ2-7	NA	NA	CASSLVAGTNYEQYF	TGCGCCAGCAGCCTAGTGGCGGGAACCAACTACGAGCAGTACTTC
TRBV11-1	15	TRBJ2-7	TRBD1	NA	CASSSSGQPTYEQYF	TGTGCCAGCAGCTCGTCGGGACAGCCGACCTACGAGCAGTACTTC
TRBV7-2	14	TRBJ2-1	TRBD2	NA	CASSQSGGHNEQFF	TGTGCCAGCAGCCAAAGCGGGGGGCACAATGAGCAGTTCTTC
TRBV5-6	17	TRBJ2-4	NA	NA	CASSPTAAGIRKNIQYF	TGTGCCAGCAGCCCGACGGCCGCAGGGATTAGGAAAAACATTCAGTACTTC
TRBV7-6	17	TRBJ1-1	NA	NA	CASSHSGGRRVSTEAFF	TGTGCCAGCAGCCATTCCGGGGGGCGGAGGGTTTCCACTGAAGCTTTCTTT
TRBV7-3	15	TRBJ2-1	TRBD2	many	CASSQTSGNLNEQFF	TGTGCCAGCAGCCAGACTAGCGGGAACCTCAATGAGCAGTTCTTC
TRBV13	14	TRBJ2-5	TRBD2	NA	CASSRMTSRETQYF	TGTGCCAGCAGCAGGATGACTAGCAGGGAGACCCAGTACTTC
TRBV28	12	TRBJ1-5	NA	few	CATHSNNQPQHF	TGTGCCACCCACAGCAACAATCAGCCCCAGCATTTT
TRBV21-1	13	TRBJ2-7	NA	NA	CASSNGQSYEQYF	TGTGCCAGCAGCAATGGACAGTCCTACGAGCAGTACTTC